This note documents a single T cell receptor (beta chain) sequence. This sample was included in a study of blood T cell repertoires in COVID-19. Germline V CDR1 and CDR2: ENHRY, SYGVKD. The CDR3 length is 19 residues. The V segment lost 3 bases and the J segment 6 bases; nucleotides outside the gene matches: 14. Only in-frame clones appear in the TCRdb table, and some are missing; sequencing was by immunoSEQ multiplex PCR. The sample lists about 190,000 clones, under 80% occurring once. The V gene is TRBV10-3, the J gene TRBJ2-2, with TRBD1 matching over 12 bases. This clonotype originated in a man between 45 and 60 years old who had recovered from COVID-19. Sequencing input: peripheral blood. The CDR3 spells CAISDTGTGGILGPGELFF. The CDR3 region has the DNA TGTGCCATCAGTGACACCGGGACAGGGGGCATTTTAGGCCCCGGGGAGCTGTTTTTT.